The TCR beta chain under discussion was sequenced for a study of T-cell memory formation after mild COVID-19. Study context: Largely donor-specific sequence clusters came from a couple of donors.

This clonotype was seen only a few times. Its antigen remains unknown. Employing constant-segment primers, 5'RACE generated TCR alpha and TCR beta cDNA libraries bearing sample barcodes and UMIs. In TCRdb, the 5' RACE reads were re-called with MiXCR into one record per CDR3 protein. The sample carries about 500,000 distinct CDR3 sequences, around 21% recorded once. This CDR3 region has 16 residues. The V and J ends lost 4 bases and 0 bases respectively, with 15 bases between them. Per the germline V gene, CDR1 is SGHAT and CDR2 is FQNNGV. Study-wide results and caveats: Contracting clones from day 15 to 85 showed balanced CD4/CD8; later expanders favored CD4+. Among contracting clones, CD4+ were mainly CM/EM and CD8+ enriched in EMRA.

The TCR sequence derives from an adult woman who had mild COVID-19 (a few samples of this study predate the infection). Cell type and time point are not known. V usage is TRBV11-2 and J usage is TRBJ2-5; tentatively, D is TRBD2 (5 bases). Sequencing was done on a sample of PBMCs or a T cell subset sorted from them (not recorded which). CDR3 DNA: TGTGCCAGCAGCTCCCTTGGACTTCCCTACCAAGAGACCCAGTACTTC. This gives the protein CASSSLGLPYQETQYF.